This paragraph covers one T cell receptor (beta chain) sequence. The antigen is unknown. CDR1 is SGHDT and CDR2 is YYEEEE in the germline V gene. V lost 2 bases and J lost 0, with 11 bases in between. CDR3 length: 15 residues. Indicated time point: blood at routine non-recurrence follow-up after resection. Whole RNA was taken from tumor, nontumor lung or frozen PBMC; it was then sequenced unsorted. This record belongs to a study of spatial heterogeneity in lung cancer. Turning to the study itself: 72 TRACERx patients with early, untreated non-small cell lung cancer donated samples. Overall study findings and caveats: Detection of ubiquitous tumor TCRs in blood was higher at resection than follow-up.

TCRdb re-analysed the 5' RACE reads in MiXCR, keeping a single row per CDR3 protein. The sample gives around 100,000 distinct CDR3 sequences, 10% to 11% of which show up once; 24% is in the top ten. The chain links TRBV5-6 to TRBJ1-1, with D uncertain. The sequenced sample was PBMCs, obtained at follow-up. This sequence originates from a female donor with early-stage non-small cell lung cancer. The CDR3 loop reads CASSFRDIMNTEAFF. CDR3 in DNA: TGTGCCAGCAGCTTCCGGGATATCATGAACACTGAAGCTTTCTTT. Drawing the rest from reference TRBV5-6 and TRBJ1-1, the complete variable domain is DAGVTQSPTHLIKTRGQQVTLRCSPKSGHDTVSWYQQALGQGPQFIFQYYEEEERQRGNFPDRFSGHQFPNYSSELNVNALLLGDSALYLCASSFRDIMNTEAFFGQGTRLTVV.